This TCR beta chain was found in a study of T cell responses to AZD1222 COVID-19 vaccine. General study results and limits: Vaccine-associated CD4 TCRs ranged over spike, dominating at 160-218 and 743-854.

The CDR3 totals 16 residues. Germline assignment: CDR1 KGHDR and CDR2 SFDVKD. Trimming removed 4 bases at V and 4 bases at J, with 18 bases between. Using immunoSEQ multiplex PCR, the repertoire was profiled, and TCRdb retains in-frame clones only, with some absent. The repertoire holds some 150,000 clones, with around 94% as singletons. Comments on this clone: The antigen is not known.

This TCR was sampled from an adult in good health. The sequenced sample was peripheral blood, obtained on day 0 of AZD1222 vaccination. This rearrangement joins TRBV24-1 to TRBJ1-2; no clear D. The CDR3 reads CATSDTNDGSLYGYTF. In nucleotides, the CDR3 is TGTGCCACCAGTGACACCAACGACGGTTCTCTCTATGGCTACACCTTC.